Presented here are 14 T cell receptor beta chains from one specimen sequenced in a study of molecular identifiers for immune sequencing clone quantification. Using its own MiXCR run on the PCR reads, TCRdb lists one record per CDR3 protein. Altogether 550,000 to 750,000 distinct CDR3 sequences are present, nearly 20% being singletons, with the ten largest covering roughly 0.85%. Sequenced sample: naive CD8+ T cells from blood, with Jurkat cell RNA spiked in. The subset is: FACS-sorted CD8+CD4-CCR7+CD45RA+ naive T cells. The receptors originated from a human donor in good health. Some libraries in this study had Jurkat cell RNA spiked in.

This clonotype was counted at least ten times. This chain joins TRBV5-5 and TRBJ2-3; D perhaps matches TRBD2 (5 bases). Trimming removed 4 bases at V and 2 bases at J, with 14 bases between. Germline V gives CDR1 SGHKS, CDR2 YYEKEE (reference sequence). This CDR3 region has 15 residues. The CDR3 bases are TGTGCCAGCAGCGCTGGGAGAATTAACACAGATACGCAGTATTTT. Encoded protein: CASSAGRINTDTQYF.

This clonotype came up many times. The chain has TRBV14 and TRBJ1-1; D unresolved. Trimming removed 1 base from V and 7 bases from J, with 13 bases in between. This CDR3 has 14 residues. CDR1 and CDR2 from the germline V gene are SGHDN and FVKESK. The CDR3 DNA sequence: TGTGCCAGCAGCCAAGGAGCACCCATTAATGAAGCTTTCTTT. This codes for CASSQGAPINEAFF.

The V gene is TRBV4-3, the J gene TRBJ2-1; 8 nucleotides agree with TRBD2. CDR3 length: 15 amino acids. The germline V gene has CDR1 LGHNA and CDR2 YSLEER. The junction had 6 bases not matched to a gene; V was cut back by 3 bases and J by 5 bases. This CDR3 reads CASSQERGFDNEQFF. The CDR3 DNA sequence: TGCGCCAGCAGCCAGGAGCGGGGGTTTGACAATGAGCAGTTCTTC.

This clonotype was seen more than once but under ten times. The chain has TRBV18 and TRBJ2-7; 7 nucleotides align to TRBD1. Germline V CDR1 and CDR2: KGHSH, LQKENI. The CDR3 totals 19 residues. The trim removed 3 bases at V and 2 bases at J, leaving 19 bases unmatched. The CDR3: CASSPTPGQSLSPTYEQYF. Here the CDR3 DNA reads TGTGCCAGCTCACCCACTCCGGGACAGAGCCTTTCCCCTACCTACGAGCAGTACTTC.

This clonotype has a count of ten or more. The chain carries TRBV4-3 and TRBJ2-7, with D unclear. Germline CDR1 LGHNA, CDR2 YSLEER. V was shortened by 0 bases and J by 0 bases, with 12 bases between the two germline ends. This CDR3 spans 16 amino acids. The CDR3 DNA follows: TGCGCCAGCAGCCAAGATATCAAGGGTTCCTCCTACGAGCAGTACTTC. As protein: CASSQDIKGSSYEQYF.

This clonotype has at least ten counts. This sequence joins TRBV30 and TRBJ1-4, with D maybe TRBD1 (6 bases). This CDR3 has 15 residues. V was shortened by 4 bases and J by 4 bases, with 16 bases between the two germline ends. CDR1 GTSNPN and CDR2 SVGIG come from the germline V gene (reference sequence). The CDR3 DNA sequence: TGTGCCTGGAACGTAATGGGGGCTTTTAATGAAAAACTGTTTTTT. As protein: CAWNVMGAFNEKLFF.

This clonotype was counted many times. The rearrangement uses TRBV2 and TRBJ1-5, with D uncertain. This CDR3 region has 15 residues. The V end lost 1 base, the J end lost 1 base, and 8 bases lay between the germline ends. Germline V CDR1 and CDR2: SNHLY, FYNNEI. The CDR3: CASSEDGGSNQPQHF. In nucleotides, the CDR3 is TGTGCCAGCAGTGAAGACGGAGGCAGCAATCAGCCCCAGCATTTT.

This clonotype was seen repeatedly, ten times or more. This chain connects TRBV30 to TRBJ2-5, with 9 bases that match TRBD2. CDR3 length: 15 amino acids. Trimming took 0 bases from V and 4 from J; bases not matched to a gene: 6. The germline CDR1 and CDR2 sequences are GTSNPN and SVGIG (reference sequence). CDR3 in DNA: TGTGCCTGGAGTGTCGATAGCGGGGGCGGAGAGACCCAGTACTTC. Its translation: CAWSVDSGGGETQYF.

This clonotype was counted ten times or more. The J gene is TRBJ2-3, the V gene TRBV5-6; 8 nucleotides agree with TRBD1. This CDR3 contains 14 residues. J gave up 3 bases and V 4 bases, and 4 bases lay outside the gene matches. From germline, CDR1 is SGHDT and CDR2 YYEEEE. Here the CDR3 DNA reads TGTGCCAGCAGCCCCTGGGACAGGACAGATACGCAGTATTTT. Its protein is CASSPWDRTDTQYF.

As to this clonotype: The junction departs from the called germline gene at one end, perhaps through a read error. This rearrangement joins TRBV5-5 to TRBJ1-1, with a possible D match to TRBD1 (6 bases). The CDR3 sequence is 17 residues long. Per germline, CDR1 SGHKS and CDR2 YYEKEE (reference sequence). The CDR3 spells CASSWESMRGTNFEAFF. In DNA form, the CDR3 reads TGTGCCAGCAGCTGGGAGTCGATGAGGGGGACGAACTTTGAAGCCTTCTTT.

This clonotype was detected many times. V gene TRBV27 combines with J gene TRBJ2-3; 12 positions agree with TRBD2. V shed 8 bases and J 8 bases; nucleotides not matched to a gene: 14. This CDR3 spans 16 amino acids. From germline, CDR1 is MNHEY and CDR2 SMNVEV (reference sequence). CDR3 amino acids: CASVPLLAGGPATQYF. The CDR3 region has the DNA TGTGCCAGCGTGCCCCTGCTAGCGGGAGGGCCAGCTACGCAGTATTTT.

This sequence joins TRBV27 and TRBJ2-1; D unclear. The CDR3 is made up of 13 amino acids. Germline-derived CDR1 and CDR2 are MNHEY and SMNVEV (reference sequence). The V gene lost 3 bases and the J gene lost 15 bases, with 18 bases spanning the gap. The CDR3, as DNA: TGTGCCAGCAGTTTGGCGTTAAGCGATATTTGGTTCTTC. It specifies CASSLALSDIWFF.

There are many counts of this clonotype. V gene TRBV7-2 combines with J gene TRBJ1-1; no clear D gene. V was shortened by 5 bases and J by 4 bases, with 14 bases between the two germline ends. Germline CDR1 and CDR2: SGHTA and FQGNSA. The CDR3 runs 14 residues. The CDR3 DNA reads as TGTGCCAGCAGCGAATTTGGACGGGCCACTGAAGCTTTCTTT. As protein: CASSEFGRATEAFF.

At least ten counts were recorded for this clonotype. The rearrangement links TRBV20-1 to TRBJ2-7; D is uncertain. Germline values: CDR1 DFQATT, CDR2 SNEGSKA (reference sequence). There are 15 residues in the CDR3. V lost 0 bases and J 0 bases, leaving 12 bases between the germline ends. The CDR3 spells CSARDRLSSSYEQYF. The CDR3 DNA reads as TGCAGTGCTAGAGATAGGTTGTCGTCCTCCTACGAGCAGTACTTC.